A selection of T cell receptor beta chains follows, all from one sample in a study of CD8 T cells in Susac syndrome. TCRdb analysed the immunoSEQ multiplex PCR reads with MiXCR anew, one entry per CDR3 protein. The sample includes more than 150,000 distinct CDR3 sequences, around 95% of them seen just once. Material for sequencing was CD4+ T cells from PBMCs. The receptors originated from a human donor with Susac syndrome. Both conserved end residues are part of each CDR3. D genes are given only for firm matches. Clone size is given for some rows only: seen once, a few or many times, or a class if the clone is expanded.

clone_size: -
d_call: -
v_call: TRBV20-1
j_call: TRBJ2-3
cdr3_nt: TGCAGTGCTCCCGACTTTGCGATTAGCACAGATACGCAGTATTTT
cdr3_aa: CSAPDFAISTDTQYF

clone_size: -
d_call: TRBD1
v_call: TRBV28
j_call: TRBJ1-4
cdr3_nt: TGTGCCAGCACCCAGGGGGGATTAGGTGAAAAACTGTTTTTT
cdr3_aa: CASTQGGLGEKLFF

clone_size: -
d_call: -
v_call: TRBV29-1
j_call: TRBJ1-2
cdr3_nt: TGCAGCGTTGAAGGGGAGGGCTATGGCTACACCTTC
cdr3_aa: CSVEGEGYGYTF

clone_size: -
d_call: TRBD1
v_call: TRBV6-6
j_call: TRBJ1-1
cdr3_nt: TGTGCCAGCAGTTCGACAGGGCATGTGCCTGAAGCTTTCTTT
cdr3_aa: CASSSTGHVPEAFF

clone_size: -
d_call: -
v_call: TRBV14
j_call: TRBJ1-1
cdr3_nt: TGTGCCAGCAGCCAAGAGTTCGTAAGAAACACTGAAGCTTTCTTT
cdr3_aa: CASSQEFVRNTEAFF

clone_size: -
d_call: TRBD1
v_call: TRBV11-2
j_call: TRBJ1-5
cdr3_nt: TGTGCCAGCAGCCAGACAGGGGGCTTTAGCAATCAGCCCCAGCATTTT
cdr3_aa: CASSQTGGFSNQPQHF

clone_size: -
d_call: -
v_call: TRBV20-1
j_call: TRBJ1-1
cdr3_nt: TGCAGTGCTAGAGATCGGAGGAAAGGGGACACTGAAGCTTTCTTT
cdr3_aa: CSARDRRKGDTEAFF

clone_size: -
d_call: -
v_call: TRBV10-3
j_call: TRBJ1-5
cdr3_nt: TGTGCCACAGCCCAAGGTGTTAATCAGCCCCAGCATTTT
cdr3_aa: CATAQGVNQPQHF

clone_size: -
d_call: -
v_call: TRBV4-1
j_call: TRBJ1-5
cdr3_nt: TGCGCCAGCAGCCAAGATCGGACCGTCAGTATTAGCAATCAGCCCCAGCATTTT
cdr3_aa: CASSQDRTVSISNQPQHF

clone_size: few
d_call: TRBD2
v_call: TRBV11-1
j_call: TRBJ2-6
cdr3_nt: TGTGCCAGCAGCGGTCCAGGGTGGGACTACTCTGGGGCCAACGTCCTGACTTTC
cdr3_aa: CASSGPGWDYSGANVLTF

clone_size: -
d_call: -
v_call: TRBV7-3
j_call: TRBJ2-7
cdr3_nt: TGTGCCAGCAGCTTAAGGCCAGGGGTTGACGAGCAGTACTTC
cdr3_aa: CASSLRPGVDEQYF

clone_size: -
d_call: -
v_call: TRBV3-1
j_call: TRBJ2-7
cdr3_nt: TGTGCCAGCAGCCCACGGGAGAGGTCCGAGCAGTACTTC
cdr3_aa: CASSPRERSEQYF

clone_size: -
d_call: -
v_call: TRBV12-3/TRBV12-4
j_call: TRBJ1-2
cdr3_nt: TGTGCCAGCAGTTTGCGGGGAGTAGTTTTAGACTACACCTTC
cdr3_aa: CASSLRGVVLDYTF

clone_size: -
d_call: TRBD1
v_call: TRBV20-1
j_call: TRBJ2-5
cdr3_nt: TGCAGTGCTAGTCAGCAGGGGGCCGTAGGGACCCAGTACTTC
cdr3_aa: CSASQQGAVGTQYF

clone_size: -
d_call: -
v_call: TRBV25-1
j_call: TRBJ2-2
cdr3_nt: TGTGCCAGCAGTGGCGGAACGACCGGGGAGCTGTTTTTT
cdr3_aa: CASSGGTTGELFF